These 17 T cell receptor beta chains share one sample of origin, sequenced in a study of blood T cell repertoires in COVID-19. Sequenced by immunoSEQ multiplex PCR; TCRdb stores in-frame clones only, minus some. The table includes around 150,000 clones, about 91% detected once. Sequenced: peripheral blood. Source of these receptors: a woman aged 60-75 years who had recovered from COVID-19.

This clone was observed at least ten times. The V call is TRBV30, the J call TRBJ2-7; 12 nucleotides match TRBD1. Germline loops: CDR1 GTSNPN, CDR2 SVGIG (reference sequence). The CDR3 sequence is 15 residues long. The V gene end was trimmed by 1 base and the J gene end by 7 bases; junction bases not matched to a gene: 8. CDR3 bases: TGTGCCTGGAGTGAGCGGGACAGGGGGCCTAGAGAGCAGTACTTC. Its translation: CAWSERDRGPREQYF.

This clone was counted once. The rearrangement uses TRBV4-1 and TRBJ1-6; no definite D call. The CDR3 consists of 15 residues. Trimming took 1 base from V and 3 from J, leaving 7 bases between them. The germline gives CDR1 MGHRA, CDR2 YSYEKL. The CDR3 is CASSQGSSYNSPLHF. The CDR3 DNA follows: TGCGCCAGCAGCCAAGGCTCCAGCTATAATTCACCCCTCCACTTT.

The chain has TRBV18 and TRBJ2-3; possibly TRBD2 for D (7 bases). With 9 bases removed from V and 3 bases from J, the gap between germline ends came to 25 bases. CDR3 size: 17 residues. Germline-derived CDR1 and CDR2 are KGHSH and LQKENI. The CDR3 sequence: CASYTSDRGARTDTQYF. The CDR3 nucleotides read TGTGCCAGTTATACCTCGGATCGGGGGGCCAGAACAGATACGCAGTATTTT.

This clone was observed a few times. The V call is TRBV5-1, the J call TRBJ1-2; 9 bases map to TRBD1. Germline loops: CDR1 SGHRS, CDR2 YFSETQ. This CDR3 is 15 amino acids long. With 4 bases clipped from V and 8 bases from J, the junction kept 12 bases outside the gene matches. The CDR3: CASSQFETGGQGYTF. The DNA of the CDR3 is TGCGCCAGCAGCCAATTTGAAACAGGGGGCCAAGGCTACACCTTC.

The chain has TRBV5-1 and TRBJ2-5; a weak D match, TRBD2 (6 bases). The CDR3 runs 15 residues. V gave up 1 base and J gave up 0 bases, with 10 bases separating them. Germline V gene lookup returns CDR1 SGHRS and CDR2 YFSETQ. CDR3 region: CASSLWEADQETQYF. The CDR3 DNA follows: TGCGCCAGCAGCTTGTGGGAGGCCGACCAAGAGACCCAGTACTTC.

V is TRBV12-3 or TRBV12-4 and J is TRBJ2-1, with D possibly TRBD1 on 5 matching bases. Trimming stripped 5 bases from V and 9 bases from J, with 8 bases between. This CDR3 has 11 residues. CDR3 coding DNA: TGTGCCAGCAGTAGGGGATCTGAGCAGTTCTTC. It specifies CASSRGSEQFF.

The V and J genes are TRBV5-1 and TRBJ2-5; 9 bases agree with TRBD1. This CDR3 contains 15 residues. CDR1 and CDR2 from the germline V gene are SGHRS and YFSETQ. V was pared by 1 base and J by 2 bases, with 3 bases of the junction left unmatched. CDR3 nucleotide sequence: TGCGCCAGCAGCTTGCTGGGGACAGGGCAAGAGACCCAGTACTTC. Protein sequence: CASSLLGTGQETQYF.

The chain joins TRBV29-1 to TRBJ2-1; the match to TRBD2 covers 8 bases. The CDR3 loop spans 14 amino acids. Losses at the gene ends were 7 bases for V and 6 bases for J; bases not matched to a gene: 11. Germline lookup yields CDR1 SQVTM and CDR2 ANQGSEA. CDR3 amino acids: CSARGAGAFNEQFF. The DNA of the CDR3 is TGCAGCGCCCGAGGAGCGGGGGCCTTCAATGAGCAGTTCTTC.

The chain carries TRBV7-8 and TRBJ1-1; D perhaps matches TRBD1 (5 bases). Germline V gives CDR1 SGHVS, CDR2 FQNEAQ. This CDR3 comprises 16 residues. Trimming stripped 3 bases from V and 4 bases from J, with 18 bases between. For the CDR3, the DNA is TGTGCCAGCAGCTTGTCTCGGCAGGCGGGGGTCACTGAAGCTTTCTTT. Its translation: CASSLSRQAGVTEAFF. Full variable domain (outside the CDR3, taken from reference TRBV7-8 and TRBJ1-1): GAGVSQSPRYKVAKRGQDVALRCDPISGHVSLFWYQQALGQGPEFLTYFQNEAQLDKSGLPSDRFFAERPEGSVSTLKIQRTQQEDSAVYLCASSLSRQAGVTEAFFGQGTRLTVV.

This clone came up once. The V call is TRBV2, the J call TRBJ1-3, with 9 bases fitting TRBD1. The germline V gene encodes CDR1 SNHLY and CDR2 FYNNEI. The CDR3 is made up of 13 amino acids. The trim removed 6 bases at V and 14 bases at J, leaving 11 bases unmatched. CDR3 sequence: CASRTNPGQGLYF. The CDR3 nucleotides read TGTGCCAGCAGGACAAATCCGGGACAGGGTTTATATTTT.

This chain links TRBV12-5 with TRBJ1-2; 7 bases agree with TRBD1. Germline V gene data show CDR1 as LGHNT and CDR2 as FRNRAP. CDR3 length: 13 amino acids. J was trimmed by 4 bases and V by 6 bases; bases with no gene match: 5. The CDR3 coding sequence is TGTGCTAGTGGGACCGGGACAGCCTATGGCTACACCTTC. Its translation: CASGTGTAYGYTF.

The V call is TRBV5-1, the J call TRBJ2-6, with TRBD1 identical over 7 bases. V trimming: 2 bases; J trimming: 4 bases; junction bases outside the gene matches: 6. Germline lookup yields CDR1 SGHRS and CDR2 YFSETQ. This CDR3 is built from 16 residues. In DNA, the CDR3 is TGCGCCAGCAGCTTTGAGGGGGCGCGGGGGGCCAACGTCCTGACTTTC. This codes for CASSFEGARGANVLTF.

V usage is TRBV7-3 and J usage is TRBJ1-1, with 9 nucleotides matching TRBD1. Germline CDR1 and CDR2: SGHTA and FQGTGA. There are 14 residues in the CDR3. J lost 4 bases, V lost 5 bases, and 5 bases had no gene match. CDR3 in amino acids: CASSPGQGGTEAFF. The CDR3 DNA is TGTGCCAGCAGCCCGGGACAGGGAGGCACTGAAGCTTTCTTT.

The CDR3 DNA reads as TGTGCAGGAGGGAGGGGATCCTATAATTCACCCCTCCACTTT. Encoded protein: CAGGRGSYNSPLHF. This chain links TRBV28 with TRBJ1-6, with D possibly TRBD1 on 5 matching bases. The CDR3 covers 14 residues. The germline CDR1 and CDR2 sequences are MDHEN and SYDVKM.

This clone was detected only once. The genes are TRBV12-3 or TRBV12-4 and TRBJ2-7; the match to TRBD2 covers 7 bases. CDR3 length equals 13 residues. The junction had 3 bases not matched to a gene; V was cut back by 6 bases and J by 1 base. CDR3 DNA: TGTGCCAGCAGCAGCGGGATTTCCTACGAGCAGTACTTC. Translated: CASSSGISYEQYF.

The CDR3 sequence is CASSPTTGDYGYTF. Here the CDR3 DNA reads TGTGCCAGCAGCCCCACGACAGGGGACTATGGCTACACCTTC. V gene TRBV11-2 combines with J gene TRBJ1-2, with TRBD1 matching over 8 bases. Germline CDR1 is SGHAT and CDR2 is FQNNGV. Unmatched junction bases numbered 5, after V lost 5 bases and J lost 3 bases. CDR3 size: 14 residues.

The chain employs TRBV10-2 and TRBJ1-1; possibly TRBD1 for D (6 bases). CDR3 length equals 13 residues. Germline loops: CDR1 WSHSY, CDR2 SAAADI. Trimming stripped 3 bases from V and 8 bases from J, with 13 bases between. CDR3 sequence reads: CASSEGQGREAFF. DNA of the CDR3: TGCGCCAGCAGTGAAGGCCAGGGGCGAGAAGCTTTCTTT.